Only a few counts were recorded for the clone carrying this T cell receptor (beta chain). Antigen specificity is unknown. The data are from a study of post-analysis software for immune sequencing data. Background on the study: The disease courses covered relapsing-remitting, secondary progressive and progressive-relapsing multiple sclerosis.

Per the germline V gene, CDR1 is KGHSH and CDR2 is LQKENI. V shed 0 bases and J shed 2 bases, with 22 bases lying between them. The CDR3 has 19 residues. Study-wide results and caveats: Included in a set of about five TRBV segments more frequent in patients than controls were TRBV5-6, TRBV5-1 and TRBV20-1. Significantly decreased normalized Chao1 diversity was recorded for multiple sclerosis patients relative to controls. F measure showed strong co-clustering of same-batch samples.

cDNA libraries for TCR beta contained unique molecular identifiers. T cells numbering about 0.85 to 11 million yielded cDNA molecules that totaled about 500,000. TCRdb used MiXCR to reprocess the PCR reads, holding one entry per CDR3 protein. The sample lists 350,000 to 450,000 distinct CDR3 sequences; about 40% were seen once. The chain links TRBV18 to TRBJ1-2; possible D gene TRBD1, 6 bases. This clonotype originated in a girl aged 2 to 9 with multiple sclerosis. The sample consisted of blood. CDR3 DNA sequence: TGTGCCAGCTCACCACCGCTTGGCGCAGGGGCTACTCCCAACTATGGCTACACCTTC. Its protein is CASSPPLGAGATPNYGYTF.